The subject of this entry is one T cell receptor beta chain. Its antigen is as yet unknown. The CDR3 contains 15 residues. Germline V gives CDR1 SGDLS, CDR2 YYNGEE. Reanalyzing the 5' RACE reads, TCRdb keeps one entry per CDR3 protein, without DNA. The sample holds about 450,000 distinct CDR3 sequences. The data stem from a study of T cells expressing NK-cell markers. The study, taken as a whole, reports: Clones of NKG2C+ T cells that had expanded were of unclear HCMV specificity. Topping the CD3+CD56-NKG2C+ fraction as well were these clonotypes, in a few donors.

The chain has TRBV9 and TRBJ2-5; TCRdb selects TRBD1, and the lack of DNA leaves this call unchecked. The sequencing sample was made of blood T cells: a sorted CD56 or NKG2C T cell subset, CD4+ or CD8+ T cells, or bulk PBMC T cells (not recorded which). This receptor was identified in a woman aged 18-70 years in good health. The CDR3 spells CASNVGWARMETQYF.